Listed below are T cell receptor beta chains from one sample, sequenced in a study of spatial heterogeneity in lung cancer. TCRdb independently ran MiXCR on the 5' RACE reads; one entry per CDR3 protein. The repertoire has around 18,000 distinct CDR3 sequences, around 9.6% of them found once; the top ten carry roughly 20%. Source: PBMCs, taken at follow-up. These receptors all stem from a male donor with early-stage non-small cell lung cancer. Each CDR3 is given with its conserved first and last residue. The D gene is left open where the match is weak.

J: TRBJ1-1
D: -
V: TRBV20-1
CDR3: CSAPRGRLNTEAFF

J: TRBJ2-1
D: TRBD2
V: TRBV28
CDR3: CASSSRTSGRALSEQFF

J: TRBJ2-2
D: -
V: TRBV5-5
CDR3: CASSRLGAGELFF

J: TRBJ1-1
D: TRBD1
V: TRBV6-5
CDR3: CASRGQGAGDTEAFF

J: TRBJ1-1
D: TRBD1
V: TRBV29-1
CDR3: CSGTQGGTEAFF

J: TRBJ2-7
D: TRBD1
V: TRBV19
CDR3: CASSMGQDYEQYF

J: TRBJ2-1
D: -
V: TRBV28
CDR3: CASTRGGTPDSYNEQFF

J: TRBJ2-2
D: -
V: TRBV27
CDR3: CASSLSTTNTGELFF

J: TRBJ2-7
D: TRBD1
V: TRBV5-1
CDR3: CASSSGQVVPTEQYF

J: TRBJ1-4
D: -
V: TRBV2
CDR3: CASRRTTNEKLFF

J: TRBJ1-2
D: TRBD1
V: TRBV6-2/TRBV6-3
CDR3: CASSKTGGHGYTF

J: TRBJ2-3
D: -
V: TRBV5-4
CDR3: CASSLPRQSTDTQYF

J: TRBJ1-1
D: TRBD1
V: TRBV5-1
CDR3: CASSWTGGGTEAFF

J: TRBJ2-1
D: -
V: TRBV5-1
CDR3: CASSLVSVRVNEQFF

J: TRBJ2-5
D: -
V: TRBV7-9
CDR3: CASSSQGKETQYF

J: TRBJ2-2
D: -
V: TRBV5-1
CDR3: CASSFGAPTGELFF

J: TRBJ2-3
D: TRBD2
V: TRBV2
CDR3: CASSEGLAGATDTQYF

J: TRBJ2-7
D: -
V: TRBV20-1
CDR3: CSARDLAFYEQYF

J: TRBJ2-1
D: -
V: TRBV5-1
CDR3: CASSLGLPASNEQFF